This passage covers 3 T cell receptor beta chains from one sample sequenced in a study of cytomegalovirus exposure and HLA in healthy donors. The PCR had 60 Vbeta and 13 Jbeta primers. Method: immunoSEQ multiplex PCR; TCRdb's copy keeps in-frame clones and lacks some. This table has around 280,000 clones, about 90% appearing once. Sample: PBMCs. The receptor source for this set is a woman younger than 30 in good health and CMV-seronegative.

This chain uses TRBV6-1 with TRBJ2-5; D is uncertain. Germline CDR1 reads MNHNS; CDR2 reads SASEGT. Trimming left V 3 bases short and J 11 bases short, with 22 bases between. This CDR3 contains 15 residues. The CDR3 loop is CASSELFRVDSPQYF. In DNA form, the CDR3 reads TGTGCCAGCAGTGAGCTGTTCCGAGTCGACTCCCCGCAGTACTTC.

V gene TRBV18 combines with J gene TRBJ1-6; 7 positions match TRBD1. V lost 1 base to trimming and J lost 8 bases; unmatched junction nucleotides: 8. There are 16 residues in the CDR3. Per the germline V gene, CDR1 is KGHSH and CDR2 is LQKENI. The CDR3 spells CASSPRTRDSDSPLHF. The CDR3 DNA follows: TGTGCCAGCTCACCACGTACCCGGGACAGCGATTCACCCCTCCACTTT.

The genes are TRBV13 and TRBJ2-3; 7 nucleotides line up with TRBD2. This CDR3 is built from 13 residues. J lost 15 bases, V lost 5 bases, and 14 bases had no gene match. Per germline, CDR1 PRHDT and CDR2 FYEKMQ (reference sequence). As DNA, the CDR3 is TGTGCCAGCAGCCCCCCCCCGGCGGGAGCTCCCTATTTT. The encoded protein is CASSPPPAGAPYF.